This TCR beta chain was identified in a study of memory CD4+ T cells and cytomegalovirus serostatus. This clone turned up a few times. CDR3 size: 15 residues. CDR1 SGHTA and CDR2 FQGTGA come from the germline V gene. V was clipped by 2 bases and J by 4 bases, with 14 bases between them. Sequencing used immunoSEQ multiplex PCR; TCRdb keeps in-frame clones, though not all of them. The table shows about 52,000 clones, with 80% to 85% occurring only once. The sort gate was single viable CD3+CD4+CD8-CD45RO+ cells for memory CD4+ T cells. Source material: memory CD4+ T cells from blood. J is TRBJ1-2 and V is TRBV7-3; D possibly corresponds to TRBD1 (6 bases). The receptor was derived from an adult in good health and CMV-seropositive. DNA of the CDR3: TGTGCCAGCAGCTTAGGTTCTGGGGGCCTCTATGGCTACACCTTC. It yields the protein CASSLGSGGLYGYTF.